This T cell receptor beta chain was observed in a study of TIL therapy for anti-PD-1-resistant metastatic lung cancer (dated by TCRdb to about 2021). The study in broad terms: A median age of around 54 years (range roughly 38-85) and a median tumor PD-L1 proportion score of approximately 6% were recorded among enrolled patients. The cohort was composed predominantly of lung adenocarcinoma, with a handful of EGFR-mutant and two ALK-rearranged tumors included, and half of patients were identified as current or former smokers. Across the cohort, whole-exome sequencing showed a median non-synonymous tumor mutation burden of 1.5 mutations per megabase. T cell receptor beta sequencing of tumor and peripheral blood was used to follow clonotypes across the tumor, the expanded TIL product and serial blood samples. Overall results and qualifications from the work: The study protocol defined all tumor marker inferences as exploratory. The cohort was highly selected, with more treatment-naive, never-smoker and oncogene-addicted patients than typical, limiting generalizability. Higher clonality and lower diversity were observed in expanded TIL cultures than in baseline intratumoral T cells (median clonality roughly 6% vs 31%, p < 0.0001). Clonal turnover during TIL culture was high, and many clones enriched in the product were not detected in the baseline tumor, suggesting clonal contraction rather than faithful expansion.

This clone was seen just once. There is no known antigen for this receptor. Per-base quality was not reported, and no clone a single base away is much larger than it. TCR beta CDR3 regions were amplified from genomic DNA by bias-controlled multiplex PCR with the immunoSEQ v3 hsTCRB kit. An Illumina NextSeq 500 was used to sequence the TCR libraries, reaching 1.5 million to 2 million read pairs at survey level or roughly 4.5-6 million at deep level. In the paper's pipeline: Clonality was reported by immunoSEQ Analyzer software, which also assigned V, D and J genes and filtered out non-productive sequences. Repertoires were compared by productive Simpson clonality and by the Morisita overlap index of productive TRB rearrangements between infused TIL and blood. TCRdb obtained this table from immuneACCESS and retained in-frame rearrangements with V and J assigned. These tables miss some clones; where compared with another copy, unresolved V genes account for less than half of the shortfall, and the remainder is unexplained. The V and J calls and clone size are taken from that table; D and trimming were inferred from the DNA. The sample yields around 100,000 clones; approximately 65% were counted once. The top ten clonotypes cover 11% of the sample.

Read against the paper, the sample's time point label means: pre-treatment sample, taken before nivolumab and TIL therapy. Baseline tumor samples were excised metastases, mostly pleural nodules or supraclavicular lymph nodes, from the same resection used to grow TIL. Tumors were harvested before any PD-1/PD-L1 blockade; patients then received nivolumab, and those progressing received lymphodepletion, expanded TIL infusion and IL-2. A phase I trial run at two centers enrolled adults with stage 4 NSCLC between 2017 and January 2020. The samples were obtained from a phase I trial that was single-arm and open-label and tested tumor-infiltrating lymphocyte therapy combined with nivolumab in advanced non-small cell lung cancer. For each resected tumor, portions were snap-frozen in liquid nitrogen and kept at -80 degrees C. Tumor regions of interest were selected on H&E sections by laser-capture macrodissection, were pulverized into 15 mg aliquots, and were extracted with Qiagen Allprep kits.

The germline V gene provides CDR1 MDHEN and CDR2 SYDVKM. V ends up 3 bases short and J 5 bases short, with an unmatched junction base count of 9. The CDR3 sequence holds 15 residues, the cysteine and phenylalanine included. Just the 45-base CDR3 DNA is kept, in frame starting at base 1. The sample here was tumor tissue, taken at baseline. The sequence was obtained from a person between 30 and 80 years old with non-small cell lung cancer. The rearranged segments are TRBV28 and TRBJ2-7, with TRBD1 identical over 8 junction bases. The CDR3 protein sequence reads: CASSFSGTGSNEQYF. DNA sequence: TGTGCCAGCAGTTTCTCCGGGACAGGAAGCAACGAGCAGTACTTC.